The 10 T cell receptor beta chains below were found in one sample sequenced in a study of molecular identifiers for immune sequencing clone quantification. In TCRdb, the PCR reads were re-called with MiXCR into one record per CDR3 protein. The table has approximately 12,000 distinct CDR3 sequences, under 20% seen once. The specimen was naive CD8+ T cells from blood, with Jurkat cell RNA spiked in. The subset is: FACS-sorted CD8+CD4-CCR7+CD45RA+ naive T cells. These receptors all stem from a human donor in good health. Some libraries in this study had Jurkat cell RNA spiked in.

By share, this clonotype counts as medium-sized (0.01 to 0.1%). The chain combines TRBV7-9 with TRBJ1-1, with no clear D. Germline V lookup: CDR1 SEHNR, CDR2 FQNEAQ (reference sequence). The CDR3 loop spans 12 amino acids. V was shortened by 1 base and J by 6 bases, with 6 bases between the two germline ends. This CDR3 is CASSLVRPEAFF. The CDR3 DNA is TGTGCCAGCAGCTTAGTTCGGCCTGAAGCTTTCTTT.

There are many counts of this clonotype. V usage is TRBV30 and J usage is TRBJ2-7, with D perhaps matching TRBD1 or TRBD2 (5 bases each). The CDR3 covers 14 residues. CDR1 and CDR2 (germline): GTSNPN, SVGIG (reference sequence). Trimming left V 6 bases short and J 7 bases short, with 22 bases between. The CDR3 sequence is CACTTAPGSGEQYF. The CDR3 DNA reads as TGTGCCTGCACGACAGCCCCCGGCTCGGGAGAGCAGTACTTC.

About this clonotype itself: One base away lies a much larger clone, so this may be a sequencing read error. V usage is TRBV30 and J usage is TRBJ2-3; D is uncertain. Germline values: CDR1 GTSNPN, CDR2 SVGIG (reference sequence). V was trimmed by 2 bases and J by 6 bases, leaving 9 bases between them. This CDR3 is 12 amino acids long. This chain's CDR3 is CAWSTGVDTQYF. CDR3 nucleotide sequence: TGTGCCTGGAGTACTGGCGTTGATACGCAGTATTTT.

This rearrangement joins TRBV7-2 to TRBJ1-1; D is possibly TRBD1 (5 bases). Trimming shortened V by 8 bases and J by 7 bases, and 17 bases separated the two germline ends. The germline CDR1 and CDR2 sequences are SGHTA and FQGNSA. This CDR3 has 13 residues. The CDR3 DNA sequence: TGTGCCAGCCTAACAGGATGGAGCATTGAAGCTTTCTTT. This encodes CASLTGWSIEAFF.

For this clonotype: One end of the junction is discordant with germline, which a read error may explain. This chain links TRBV29-1 with TRBJ2-1, with 9 positions matching TRBD2. The CDR3 has 14 amino acids. Looked up from germline, CDR1 is SQVTM and CDR2 is ANQGSEA. The CDR3 sequence is CGVVSGRNYNEQFF. As DNA, the CDR3 is TGCGGCGTTGTGAGCGGGAGGAATTACAATGAGCAGTTCTTC.

Remarks on this clonotype: Since a much larger clone is just one base distant, this may be a read error. The rearrangement uses TRBV3-1 and TRBJ2-7, with TRBD2 as a possible D gene (6 bases). The germline V gene encodes CDR1 LGHDT and CDR2 YNNKEL (reference sequence). The CDR3 is made up of 13 amino acids. In nucleotides, the CDR3 is TGTGCCAGCAGCCAAGGACTAGACTACGAGCGGTACTTC. This translates into CASSQGLDYERYF.

Only a few counts were recorded for this clonotype. A much larger clone sits a single nucleotide away, making a read error possible. The rearrangement links TRBV20-1 to TRBJ1-4, with a weak D call TRBD1 (6 bases). CDR3 length equals 13 residues. The germline V gene has CDR1 DFQATT and CDR2 SNEGSKA (reference sequence). CDR3 region: CSAKDHRDEELFF. The CDR3 DNA follows: TGCAGTGCTAAGGATCACAGGGATGAAGAACTGTTTTTT.

V gene TRBV7-9 combines with J gene TRBJ1-1; 9 bases line up with TRBD1. There are 16 residues in the CDR3. CDR1 is SEHNR and CDR2 is FQNEAQ in the germline V gene (reference sequence). V was pared by 3 bases and J by 6 bases, with 11 bases of the junction left unmatched. This chain's CDR3 is CASSLGQGGLAAEAFF. The CDR3 nucleotides are TGTGCCAGCAGCTTGGGACAGGGCGGTTTAGCGGCTGAAGCTTTCTTT.

This clonotype was found many times. The chain is built from TRBV3-1 and TRBJ2-1, with D perhaps matching TRBD1 (6 bases). Germline V gene sequence: CDR1 LGHDT, CDR2 YNNKEL (reference sequence). The CDR3 runs 13 residues. Trimming took 0 bases from V and 7 from J, leaving 7 bases between them. The CDR3 protein is CASSQDQGNEQFF. For the CDR3, the DNA is TGTGCCAGCAGCCAAGATCAGGGGAATGAGCAGTTCTTC.

This clonotype occurred a few times. CDR3 bases: TGCGCCAGCAGCCAAGATCCCGGGGAGGACTATGGCTACACCTTC. This gives the protein CASSQDPGEDYGYTF. The chain employs TRBV4-3 and TRBJ1-2; D remains ambiguous. CDR3 length: 15 amino acids. CDR1 and CDR2 from the germline V gene are LGHNA and YSLEER. Trimming cost V 0 bases and J 3 bases, with 11 bases left between them.